The source of this T cell receptor beta chain is a study of blood T cell repertoires in COVID-19. Looked up from germline, CDR1 is MNHEY and CDR2 is SVGAGI. The trim removed 4 bases at V and 1 base at J, leaving 0 bases unmatched. CDR3 length: 14 residues. As originally analysed: Reference gene primer amplification in the assay estimated nucleated cell counts. Data came from immunoSEQ multiplex PCR; TCRdb stores just in-frame clones and leaves some out. That table supplies the V and J calls and clone size; D and trimming were determined from the DNA. This table has 200,000 to 300,000 clones, 65% to 90% appearing once.

V and J are TRBV6-5 and TRBJ2-2, with 7 bases that match TRBD1. The clonotype was recovered from a middle-aged man with COVID-19, enrolled during active disease. Sequenced input: peripheral blood. The CDR3 here is CASSWTGNTGELFF. The DNA for the CDR3 is TGTGCCAGCAGTTGGACAGGGAACACCGGGGAGCTGTTTTTT.